This T cell receptor (beta chain) is drawn from a study of T-cell reconstitution after alpha-beta-depleted transplantation in children. As regards this clonotype: As yet, its antigen is unknown.

As it was prepared, the TCRbeta library received unique molecular identifiers. Each CDR3 protein gets one entry after TCRdb re-called the PCR reads with MiXCR. The sample yields around 200,000 distinct CDR3 sequences, roughly 9.1% seen once. Whole-study results and caveats: Reportedly, alpha-beta T cells present about two months post-transplant originated from several hundred expanded clones of graft origin.

In germline, CDR1 is KGHSH, CDR2 LQKENI. This CDR3 region has 16 residues. Trimming took 2 bases from V and 1 from J; bases not matched to a gene: 7. The sequences come from PBMCs, mostly from graft donor cells, collected 360 days after TCRalphabeta/CD19-depleted stem cell transplant. This TCR came from a male patient aged 2-10 years who had a stem cell transplant for acute myeloid leukemia, so the T cells may come from the graft donor. The chain employs TRBV18 and TRBJ1-2; 7 nucleotides match TRBD1. The CDR3 sequence is CASSPITGDGNYGYTF. The CDR3, as DNA: TGTGCCAGCTCACCAATAACAGGGGACGGTAACTATGGCTACACCTTC.